Sequencing of this TCR beta chain was carried out in a study of T cell responses to AZD1222 COVID-19 vaccine. Study-level points and caveats: Spike-wide vaccine-associated CD4 TCRs dominated at 160-218 and 743-854. The donors showed a predominance of white British ancestry and of females, with possible underestimation of clonal diversity. Regions left unmutated in variants are reportedly the target of nearly half of spike-specific TCRs. Only five to seven AZD1222 recipients were seropositive at baseline.

Method: immunoSEQ multiplex PCR; TCRdb's copy keeps in-frame clones and lacks some. The data contain roughly 120,000 clones, 88% of them seen just once; the ten biggest clones take up approximately 3.4%. The CDR3 has 16 residues. The germline V and J ends were trimmed by 2 bases and 2 bases, with 16 bases remaining between them. Germline CDR1 and CDR2: MNHEY and SVGAGI. Concerning this clone itself: The antigen remains unidentified.

The chain combines TRBV6-5 with TRBJ2-7; D gene ambiguous. The source was peripheral blood, collected 28 days after the second AZD1222 dose. The sequence was collected from an adult who received the AZD1222 COVID-19 vaccine. The CDR3 coding sequence is TGTGCCAGCAGTTACGGCAACGGCAGGTTAACCTACGAGCAGTACTTC. This gives the protein CASSYGNGRLTYEQYF.